This entry is about one T cell receptor beta chain. Lacking the conserved final phenylalanine or tryptophan, this CDR3 likely reflects a read error. It is unclear where the CDR3 begins or ends on the DNA, so no DNA is shown, and the CDR3 is as TCRdb lists it. A constant-region primer served to make TCR beta cDNA from about 490 ng total RNA. Three nested multiplex PCR rounds of slightly modified ARM-PCR generated TCR beta libraries. MiXCR was run by TCRdb on the multiplex PCR reads, yielding one entry per CDR3 protein. The sample holds about 84,000 distinct CDR3 sequences; 55% to 85% are singletons and the top ten take approximately 19%. The data were taken from a study of tumor-infiltrating lymphocytes in primary liver carcinoma. It was from approximately 20-30 mg of unsorted bulk tissue that RNA and DNA were co-extracted. Primary liver carcinomas in the patients were surgically resected. This TCR came from a man aged 35 to 55 with primary liver carcinoma and hepatitis B virus infection. Source material: liver tumor tissue from sampling region 1. Sample subset: tumor region T1, superior pole.

The CDR3 is CARSLASGGSRQETLYY. J is TRBJ2-5 and V is TRBV11-2; the DNA was not used to check the table's D call, TRBD1. Ends included, the CDR3 has 17 residues. The germline V gene has CDR1 SGHAT and CDR2 FQNNGV.